The 5 T cell receptor beta chains below were found in one sample sequenced in a study of blood T cells in healthy people across ages. For the second PCR, which ran for about 6 to 11 cycles, a sample-barcoded 5' primer and a J-beta primer mix were used. TCRdb ran MiXCR on the 5' RACE reads and lists one entry per CDR3 protein. The table has some 1,500,000 distinct CDR3 sequences, roughly 43% seen once; the top ten hold about 4%. The sequencing input was blood. The receptors here all came from a woman between 18 and 30 years old in good health.

The V call is TRBV10-3, the J call TRBJ1-1; D not certain. This CDR3 has 15 residues. CDR1 is ENHRY, CDR2 SYGVKD, per germline. Trimming removed 0 bases at V and 2 bases at J, with 10 bases between. The CDR3 DNA reads TGTGCCATCAGTGAGTCAAAACTAATTAACACTGAAGCTTTCTTT. Translation gives CAISESKLINTEAFF.

V and J are TRBV6-2 or TRBV6-3 and TRBJ2-5, with D hard to call. Deletions cut 5 bases from V and 1 base from J, with 11 bases between. The CDR3 loop spans 14 amino acids. In germline, CDR1 is MNHEY, CDR2 SVGEGT. CDR3 bases: TGTGCCAGCAGTATCCCGCATTCCCAAGAGACCCAGTACTTC. Translating gives CASSIPHSQETQYF.

The V and J genes are TRBV20-1 and TRBJ1-2; no firm D call. Trimming left V 5 bases short and J 6 bases short, with 7 bases between. Germline V gene lookup returns CDR1 DFQATT and CDR2 SNEGSKA (reference sequence). This CDR3 spans 10 amino acids. The CDR3, as DNA: TGCAGTGCTCCTAGGGATGGCTACACCTTC. Protein product: CSAPRDGYTF.

This clonotype was seen only a few times. The chain employs TRBV2 and TRBJ2-4; 12 positions match TRBD1. The V gene's germline CDR1 is SNHLY and CDR2 FYNNEI. The J segment lost 7 bases and the V segment lost 3 bases, leaving 7 bases of the junction unmatched. The CDR3 covers 16 residues. CDR3 region: CASSEIGTGGANIQYF. In nucleotides, the CDR3 is TGTGCCAGCAGTGAGATTGGGACAGGGGGCGCTAACATTCAGTACTTC.

The chain links TRBV19 to TRBJ1-2; no firm D call. V was cut by 6 bases and J by 3 bases, with 14 bases left in between. The length of the CDR3 is 14 residues. The germline V gene encodes CDR1 LNHDA and CDR2 SQIVND (reference sequence). The CDR3 loop is CASSRTFGDYGYTF. The CDR3 nucleotides read TGTGCCAGTAGCAGGACGTTCGGCGACTATGGCTACACCTTC.